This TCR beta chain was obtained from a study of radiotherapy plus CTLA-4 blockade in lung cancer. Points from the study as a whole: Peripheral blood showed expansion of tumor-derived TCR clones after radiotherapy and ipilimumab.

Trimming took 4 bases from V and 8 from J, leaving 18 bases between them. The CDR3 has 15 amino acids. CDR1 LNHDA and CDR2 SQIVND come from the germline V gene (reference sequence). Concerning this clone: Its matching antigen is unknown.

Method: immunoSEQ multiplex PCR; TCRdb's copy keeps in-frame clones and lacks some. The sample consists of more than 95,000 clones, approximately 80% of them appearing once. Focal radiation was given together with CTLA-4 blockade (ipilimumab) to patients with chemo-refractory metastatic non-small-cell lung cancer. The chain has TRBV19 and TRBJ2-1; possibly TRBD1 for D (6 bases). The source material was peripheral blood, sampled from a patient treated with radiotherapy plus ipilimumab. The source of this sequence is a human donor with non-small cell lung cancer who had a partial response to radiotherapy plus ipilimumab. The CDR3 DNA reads TGTGCCAGTAGTAAGGGACATCCTACCATGGATGAGCAGTTCTTC. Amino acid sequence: CASSKGHPTMDEQFF.